This TCR beta chain was found in a study of cytotoxic CD8 clonotypes in ibrutinib-treated CLL. Whole-study context: The patient breakdown showed roughly 10 relapsed/refractory and about 16 treatment-naive cases, with 17 to 18 IGHV unmutated.

Turning to this clone: Its specificity is not known.

Findings and limits, study-wide: There were few public clonotypes, and on treatment they contracted or stayed stable. Before falling back toward baseline at progression, clonality had risen at the time of ibrutinib response.

The table came from immunoSEQ multiplex PCR; TCRdb's copy has only in-frame clones and leaves some out. The sample holds under 200,000 clones, over 65% seen once. The clonotype was recovered from a human donor with chronic lymphocytic leukemia. Here the sequenced sample was PBMCs, taken after 12 months of ibrutinib treatment.

The CDR3 here is CASSLKGFNQPQHF. CDR3 sequence (DNA): TGTGCCAGCAGTTTAAAGGGATTCAATCAGCCCCAGCATTTT. The V and J genes are TRBV28 and TRBJ1-5; D gene unclear. Germline CDR1 and CDR2: MDHEN and SYDVKM. The CDR3 totals 14 residues. Between the trimmed V and J ends, which lost 2 bases and 3 bases, there was a span of 8 bases.